This T cell receptor beta chain was profiled in a study of beta chain features in type 1 diabetes. Expressed TCRB transcripts were sequenced, since all the RNA that had been isolated was reverse transcribed. Profiling relied on immunoSEQ multiplex PCR, and the TCRdb table lists in-frame clones only, not all of them. The sample includes fewer than 350,000 clones, approximately 16% of them seen just once. Study-level results: Junctions at VDJ sites from type 1 diabetes patients had fewer insertions and more deletions. The study found moderately but significantly shorter TCRB CDR3s in all four CD4+ subsets of Type 1 diabetes patients.

Worth noting for this clone: The antigen remains unidentified.

Sequenced material: naive CD4+ T cells from blood. The TCR was taken from a man younger than 35 with type 1 diabetes.

This CDR3 is CASSSFTGASSPLHF. The CDR3 DNA follows: TGTGCCAGCAGCTCCTTCACAGGGGCCAGTTCACCCCTCCACTTT. V is TRBV11-2 and J is TRBJ1-6, with 7 bases fitting TRBD1. CDR1 and CDR2 (germline): SGHAT, FQNNGV. The V segment lost 4 bases and the J segment 9 bases; nucleotides outside the gene matches: 9. This CDR3 has 15 amino acids. Full variable domain (remainder filled in from reference TRBV11-2 and TRBJ1-6): EAGVAQSPRYKIIEKRQSVAFWCNPISGHATLYWYQQILGQGPKLLIQFQNNGVVDDSQLPKDRFSAERLKGVDSTLKIQPAKLEDSAVYLCASSSFTGASSPLHFGNGTRLTVT.